This paragraph reports one TCR beta chain. This sample was taken from a study of cytomegalovirus exposure and HLA in healthy donors. Germline trimming cut 6 bases from V and 4 bases from J; bases unmatched to any gene: 5. Germline assignment: CDR1 SNHLY and CDR2 FYNNEI. The CDR3 extends over 14 amino acids. The PCR had 60 Vbeta and 13 Jbeta primers. Repertoires were generated with immunoSEQ multiplex PCR, while TCRdb's copy carries only in-frame clones and drops some. The sample shows roughly 290,000 clones, roughly 90% of them seen only once. The chain is built from TRBV2 and TRBJ2-2, with 7 bases that match TRBD1. What was sequenced was PBMCs. This sequence was found in a woman younger than 35 in good health and CMV-seronegative. This CDR3 is CASRKTGLTGELFF. CDR3 sequence (DNA): TGTGCCAGCAGGAAGACAGGGCTCACCGGGGAGCTGTTTTTT. The full variable domain, with the rest looked up from reference TRBV2 and TRBJ2-2, is EPEVTQTPSHQVTQMGQEVILRCVPISNHLYFYWYRQILGQKVEFLVSFYNNEISEKSEIFDDQFSVERPDGSNFTLKIRSTKLEDSAMYFCASRKTGLTGELFFGEGSRLTVL.